This is a list of T cell receptor beta chains from one sample in a study of cytomegalovirus exposure and HLA in healthy donors. Profiling relied on immunoSEQ multiplex PCR, and the TCRdb table lists in-frame clones only, not all of them. The data show around 110,000 clones, with 81% seen just once and about 3.9% held by the top ten. The sample consisted of PBMCs. These receptor sequences come from a woman aged 25-40 years in good health and CMV-seronegative. The CDR3 runs from the conserved cysteine through the conserved F or W. Each record gives: V gene, J gene, D gene, clone size, CDR3 DNA, CDR3 protein. The D gene is left open where the match is weak. Clone size is given for some rows only: seen once, a few or many times, or a class if the clone is expanded.

TRBV7-9	TRBJ2-5	.	.	TGTGCCAGCAGCTTGCAGGGCCGTTTGGAGACCCAGTACTTC	CASSLQGRLETQYF
TRBV30	TRBJ2-6	.	.	TGTGCCTGGCGACAGAAGACCTCTGGGGCCAACGTCCTGACTTTC	CAWRQKTSGANVLTF
TRBV7-2	TRBJ2-3	TRBD2	.	TGTGCCAGCAGCCTCGGATCATTGTTCCAGCGGGAGGCAGATACGCAGTATTTT	CASSLGSLFQREADTQYF
TRBV28	TRBJ2-7	TRBD2	.	TGTGCCAGCAGTTTATATCCGGGAGGGCCCTACGAGCAGTACTTC	CASSLYPGGPYEQYF
TRBV15	TRBJ2-3	.	.	TGTGCCACCAGCAGAGCTCAGGGCACAGATACGCAGTATTTT	CATSRAQGTDTQYF
TRBV7-2	TRBJ2-1	.	.	TGTGCCAGCAATCCGGGGATGACTGGGAATGAGCAGTTCTTC	CASNPGMTGNEQFF
TRBV4-1	TRBJ2-7	TRBD2	.	TGCGCCAGCAGCCAAGATCGGGGGGGATCTTCGTACGAGCAGTACTTC	CASSQDRGGSSYEQYF
TRBV5-5	TRBJ2-7	.	.	TGTGCCAGCAGCTTGCGTCTGAGCTCTTACGAGCAGTACTTC	CASSLRLSSYEQYF
TRBV9	TRBJ2-1	TRBD2	few	TGTGCCAGCAGCGTAGCAGGCCCACTAGCGGAGCAGTTCTTC	CASSVAGPLAEQFF
TRBV7-2	TRBJ2-3	TRBD2	.	TGTGCCAGCAGCTTGGCGGGAGGAGATACGCAGTATTTT	CASSLAGGDTQYF
TRBV2	TRBJ2-4	.	.	TGTGCCAGCACTCTTCGGTCTTTAGCCAAAAACATTCAGTACTTC	CASTLRSLAKNIQYF
TRBV10-3	TRBJ1-5	TRBD1	.	TGTGCCATCAGTGGGGGAACGGGACAGGGGGGCAATCAGCCCCAGCATTTT	CAISGGTGQGGNQPQHF
TRBV27	TRBJ2-1	TRBD2	.	TGTGCCAGCACACCGTCCGGGACTAGCGGGTCCAATGAGCAGTTCTTC	CASTPSGTSGSNEQFF
TRBV19	TRBJ1-5	.	.	TGTGCCAGTAGTAGACAGGTCAATAGCAATCAGCCCCAGCATTTT	CASSRQVNSNQPQHF
TRBV13	TRBJ2-2	TRBD1	.	TGTGCCAGCAGCTCACGGACAGGGGGATTCACCGGGGAGCTGTTTTTT	CASSSRTGGFTGELFF
TRBV7-2	TRBJ2-3	TRBD2	.	TGTGCCAGCAGCCTGGGGACTACGGGAGATACGCAGTATTTT	CASSLGTTGDTQYF
TRBV11-2	TRBJ2-5	TRBD2	.	TGTGCCAGCAGCTCTAATACCGGGACTAGCGGGAGGCCCCGGGAGACCCAGTACTTC	CASSSNTGTSGRPRETQYF
TRBV10-1	TRBJ2-7	TRBD1	.	TGCGCCAGCAGTGAGGGGACAGAGGCCTACGAGCAGTACTTC	CASSEGTEAYEQYF
TRBV28	TRBJ2-7	.	.	TGTGCCAGCAAGCAACTGACCGGAGGGAACGAGCAGTACTTC	CASKQLTGGNEQYF
TRBV6-5	TRBJ2-7	TRBD2	.	TGTGCCAGCAGATCGGGGGGTTACTCCTACGAGCAGTACTTC	CASRSGGYSYEQYF
TRBV18	TRBJ2-2	TRBD1	.	TGTGCCAGCTCACCAACTTACTCGTCAGGGGGTACCGGGGAGCTGTTTTTT	CASSPTYSSGGTGELFF
TRBV6-1	TRBJ2-5	TRBD1	.	TGTGCCAGCAGTGTGCAGGGGGACGAGACCCAGTACTTC	CASSVQGDETQYF
TRBV5-1	TRBJ2-3	TRBD2	.	TGCGCCAGCAGCTTTCGAGGGCTTCGGGGGGGCACAGATACGCAGTATTTT	CASSFRGLRGGTDTQYF
TRBV7-9	TRBJ2-2	.	.	TGTGCCAGCAGCTTAGGGTCGGCAGCGTCCACCGGGGAGCTGTTTTTT	CASSLGSAASTGELFF
TRBV28	TRBJ2-2	.	.	TGTGCCACCGACGGGGGTCAGAACACCGGGGAGCTGTTTTTT	CATDGGQNTGELFF
TRBV19	TRBJ2-7	TRBD1	.	TGTGCCAGTAGTTCCGGGACAGACTACGAGCAGTACTTC	CASSSGTDYEQYF
TRBV6-1	TRBJ2-3	.	.	TGTGCCAGCAGTGAATCGGGGGATACGCAGTATTTT	CASSESGDTQYF
TRBV27	TRBJ2-1	TRBD2	once	TGTGCCAGCAGTCCTAAGGGACTAGCGGGAGTCAATGAGCAGTTCTTC	CASSPKGLAGVNEQFF
TRBV7-9	TRBJ1-2	.	.	TGTTCCAGCAGCACTCAGGGAGGGAAAAACTATGGCTACACCTTC	CSSSTQGGKNYGYTF
TRBV2	TRBJ2-7	TRBD2	.	TGTGCCAGCAGCCCTGGACTAGCGGGTACCTACGAGCAGTACTTC	CASSPGLAGTYEQYF
TRBV9	TRBJ2-3	TRBD2	.	TGTGCCAGCAGCCCAAGACTAGCGGGAGGGTGGAGCACAGATACGCAGTATTTT	CASSPRLAGGWSTDTQYF
TRBV5-1	TRBJ2-1	TRBD2	.	TGCGCCAGCATGGCTAGCGGGAGCAGAAATGAGCAGTTCTTC	CASMASGSRNEQFF
TRBV28	TRBJ2-2	TRBD2	.	TGTGCCAGCACCCTGAGGGCGGGAGCCCCGAACACCGGGGAGCTGTTTTTT	CASTLRAGAPNTGELFF
TRBV7-9	TRBJ2-3	.	.	TGTGCCAGCCGCGGACAGCGCACAGATACGCAGTATTTT	CASRGQRTDTQYF
TRBV28	TRBJ2-3	.	once	TGTGCCAGCAGTTTGTTGAGCGGAGGAGGGGCAGATACGCAGTATTTT	CASSLLSGGGADTQYF
TRBV11-2	TRBJ2-7	TRBD1	.	TGTGCCAGCAGCTTAGTGGCAGGGGGCCACGAGCAGTACTTC	CASSLVAGGHEQYF
TRBV7-2	TRBJ2-7	TRBD2	.	TGTGCCAGCAGCTTAGTCAGCGGGAGAGGCGAGCAGTACTTC	CASSLVSGRGEQYF
TRBV10-1	TRBJ2-7	.	few	TGCGCCAGCAGTGAGGCGGATACAAATTTCTACGAGCAGTACTTC	CASSEADTNFYEQYF
TRBV29-1	TRBJ1-2	.	once	TGCAGCGTTTCGGTGTCGGACTATGGCTACACCTTC	CSVSVSDYGYTF
TRBV18	TRBJ1-1	.	.	TGTGCCAGCTCAGATACAGGGCGGAACACTGAAGCTTTCTTT	CASSDTGRNTEAFF
TRBV7-9	TRBJ2-7	TRBD1	.	TGTGCCAGCAGCCCGGACAGGACTGCCGTCTACGAGCAGTACTTC	CASSPDRTAVYEQYF
TRBV6-5	TRBJ2-7	TRBD1	few	TGTGCCAGCAGTTACAGACAGGGGAGCCACGAGCAGTACTTC	CASSYRQGSHEQYF
TRBV11-2	TRBJ2-7	.	.	TGTGCCAGCAGCTTAGTAGAGTCCCGCTCCGAGCAGTACTTC	CASSLVESRSEQYF
TRBV28	TRBJ2-3	TRBD1	.	TGTGCCAGCAGCCCGGGACAGGGGGCAGTAGATACGCAGTATTTT	CASSPGQGAVDTQYF
TRBV6-4	TRBJ2-7	.	few	TGTGCCAGCAGCCCCACCGGGACTGGGACCTACGAGCAGTACTTC	CASSPTGTGTYEQYF
TRBV19	TRBJ1-5	.	.	TGTGCCAGTAGCCAAGGAGGGTTTTCCAATCAGCCCCAGCATTTT	CASSQGGFSNQPQHF
TRBV6-6	TRBJ1-5	.	.	TGTGCCAGCAGTTACGTGAGGTCAGGGGGCAATCAGCCCCAGCATTTT	CASSYVRSGGNQPQHF
TRBV5-3	TRBJ1-3	.	.	TGTGCCAGAAGCCCCGGTCTCTCTGGAAACACCATATATTTT	CARSPGLSGNTIYF
TRBV18	TRBJ1-2	.	.	TGTGCCAGCTCACCTGAGGCCCGGAGCCATGGCTACACCTTC	CASSPEARSHGYTF
TRBV5-1	TRBJ2-1	TRBD2	.	TGCGCCAGCAGCCCCCTGGGACTAGCGGGAGGCGATGAGCAGTTCTTC	CASSPLGLAGGDEQFF
TRBV9	TRBJ2-2	TRBD2	.	TGTGCCAGCAGCGTAAGCGGGAGGGCCGGTAACACCGGGGAGCTGTTTTTT	CASSVSGRAGNTGELFF
TRBV7-2	TRBJ1-1	.	.	TGTGCCAGCAGCACCGGACGCGGACACATGAACACTGAAGCTTTCTTT	CASSTGRGHMNTEAFF
TRBV5-1	TRBJ2-7	TRBD1	.	TGCGCCAGCAGCTTGGGGGGACAGATTCAACCTTACGAGCAGTACTTC	CASSLGGQIQPYEQYF
TRBV9	TRBJ1-1	TRBD1	.	TGTGCCAGCAGCGTATTAACAGGGGGCCGAGCTGAAGCTTTCTTT	CASSVLTGGRAEAFF
TRBV27	TRBJ1-2	TRBD1	.	TGTGCCAGCAGCCAATCCCGACAGGGTCCAAACTATGGCTACACCTTC	CASSQSRQGPNYGYTF
TRBV28	TRBJ1-2	.	few	TGTGCCAGCACCGTAGACGGGTCCTACTATGGCTACACCTTC	CASTVDGSYYGYTF
TRBV19	TRBJ2-3	.	.	TGTGCCAGTAGCCTCGCTAGCGATACGCAGTATTTT	CASSLASDTQYF
TRBV9	TRBJ2-4	.	.	TGTGCCAGCAGTACGGGGGCCAAAAACATTCAGTACTTC	CASSTGAKNIQYF
TRBV6-6	TRBJ2-1	.	.	TGTGCCACCATAATTGGGAGAGGGAGAAATGAGCAGTTCTTC	CATIIGRGRNEQFF
TRBV9	TRBJ2-7	TRBD1	once	TGTGCCAGCAGCGCCTCACAGGGGTATATTTTCGAGCAGTACTTC	CASSASQGYIFEQYF